The sequence of this T cell receptor (beta chain) was determined in a study of response to subunit inactivated influenza vaccine listed by TCRdb under 2018. With regard to the full study: Deep quantitative T cell receptor repertoire profiling was used in the study to track responses to a trivalent subunit inactivated influenza vaccine. Study-level results and caveats: The authors suggested that each seasonal influenza vaccination may recruit only a limited number of new T cells.

Receptors were amplified or captured by RT-PCR. TCRdb names Illumina HiSeq 2500 as the instrument used. Starting from the raw public reads, TCRdb applied fastp trimming at Q25, assembled clones with MiXCR and retained in-frame beta chains. Entries that share a CDR3 protein sequence are merged under the most common genes and DNA. For this sample the table gives about 530,000 distinct CDR3 sequences, of which 12% were detected only once. The ten most abundant clones make up around 9.6% of the sample. The sample holds a few counts of this clonotype. There is no known antigen for this receptor. No quality values exist for individual bases; no much larger clone is one base distant. The clonotype originates from a man aged 50-59 years who received an inactivated influenza vaccine. Donor details come from another sample of the same person, matched by shared clones. This sample comprised PBMCs from blood, obtained on the day of vaccination.

The nucleotide sequence is given as TGTGCCAGCAGCTCGCCCACTTTGGGCGGGAGGACCGGCCACGAGCAGTACTTC. It is translated as CASSSPTLGGRTGHEQYF. The chain was built from TRBV7-9 and TRBJ2-7, and TRBD2 aligns with 8 junction nucleotides. The cysteine opens and the phenylalanine closes a CDR3 of 18 amino acids. The read is trimmed to its CDR3 DNA, 54 bases read in frame from base 1. For this chain, trimming is 4 bases at the V end and 5 bases at the J end, and the number of junction bases without a gene match is 19. The germline V gene (reference sequence) yields SEHNR for CDR1 and FQNEAQ for CDR2.